The source of this T cell receptor beta chain is a study of blood T cell repertoires in COVID-19. Source study methods: Reference gene primer amplification in the assay estimated nucleated cell counts. TCRdb's copy holds only in-frame clones and misses some; the assay was immunoSEQ multiplex PCR. That table gives V, J and clone size, and the DNA gave D and trimming. This table has about 190,000 clones, 89% appearing once. Sample: peripheral blood. This clonotype was sampled from a man between 40 and 49 years old with acute or convalescent COVID-19.

This CDR3 is CASSQGTSDEQYF. The CDR3, as DNA: TGCGCCAGCAGCCAAGGGACTAGCGACGAGCAGTACTTC. This chain links TRBV4-1 with TRBJ2-7; 9 bases fit TRBD2. V lost 1 base, J lost 5 bases, and 0 bases stayed unmatched. The CDR3 totals 13 residues. Germline V lookup: CDR1 MGHRA, CDR2 YSYEKL.